Listed here are 2 T cell receptor beta chains from one sample, sequenced in a study of OX40 agonist ivuxolimab in advanced cancers. Sequencing used immunoSEQ multiplex PCR; TCRdb keeps in-frame clones, though not all of them. The repertoire holds tens of thousands of clones, roughly 80% seen once, with approximately 0.4% in the top ten. Here the sequenced sample was CD4+ or CD8+ T cells sorted from blood, taken in a trial of the OX40 agonist ivuxolimab. These receptors came from an adult with an advanced solid tumor such as melanoma, head and neck, liver or kidney cancer.

CDR3 amino acids: CSGEAGELFF. The CDR3 DNA reads as TGCTCCGGGGAGGCCGGGGAGCTGTTTTTT. The V call is TRBV29-1, the J call TRBJ2-2, with D maybe TRBD2 (6 bases). From germline, CDR1 is SQVTM and CDR2 ANQGSEA. The CDR3 is 10 residues long.

The V call is TRBV11-2, the J call TRBJ1-4, with D possibly TRBD1 on 6 matching bases. CDR1 is SGHAT and CDR2 is FQNNGV in the germline V gene. Deletions cut 1 base from V and 13 bases from J, with 13 bases between. This CDR3 has 13 residues. CDR3 DNA sequence: TGTGCCAGCAGCTTAGTAGACAGGTCGGGACTGTTTTTT. Protein: CASSLVDRSGLFF. Full variable domain (remainder filled in from reference TRBV11-2 and TRBJ1-4): EAGVAQSPRYKIIEKRQSVAFWCNPISGHATLYWYQQILGQGPKLLIQFQNNGVVDDSQLPKDRFSAERLKGVDSTLKIQPAKLEDSAVYLCASSLVDRSGLFFGSGTQLSVL.